The 8 T cell receptor beta chains below come from one sample, sequenced in a study of lymphopenia after photon versus proton radiotherapy. Produced via immunoSEQ multiplex PCR; TCRdb's table is partial and in-frame only. The profile shows roughly 49,000 clones, roughly nine tenths of them singletons. This specimen consisted of peripheral blood, obtained from a patient treated with photon-based radiotherapy. Source of these receptors: a woman aged 40 to 50 with cholangiocarcinoma.

The chain couples TRBV7-9 to TRBJ2-2, with TRBD1 as a possible D gene (5 bases). The CDR3 consists of 12 residues. V was shortened by 7 bases and J by 4 bases, with 7 bases between the two germline ends. Germline V lookup: CDR1 SEHNR, CDR2 FQNEAQ (reference sequence). The DNA of the CDR3 is TGTGCCAGCACCAGGGTCACCGGGGAGCTGTTTTTT. Its translation: CASTRVTGELFF.

V gene TRBV11-2 combines with J gene TRBJ2-7, with TRBD2 identical over 9 bases. With V trimmed by 0 bases and J by 1 base, 10 bases remained unmatched. Germline CDR1 reads SGHAT; CDR2 reads FQNNGV. The CDR3 has 18 amino acids. The CDR3 bases are TGTGCCAGCAGCTTAGATTGGTTAGCGGGAGATGGGTCCTACGAGCAGTACTTC. It specifies CASSLDWLAGDGSYEQYF.

This clone was observed a few times. CDR3 sequence (DNA): TGTGCCAGCAGCCCCAGGGAGCGGACTTTCACAGATACGCAGTATTTT. Translated: CASSPRERTFTDTQYF. The chain joins TRBV11-1 to TRBJ2-3; either TRBD1 or TRBD2 may fit D (5 bases each). Trimming cost V 5 bases and J 2 bases, with 17 bases left between them. This CDR3 comprises 16 residues. CDR1 is SGHAT, CDR2 FQDESV, per germline (reference sequence).

The table lists this clone with a count of one. The chain combines TRBV11-3 with TRBJ2-5; D gene unclear. Trimming took off 1 base at V and 0 bases at J, with 18 bases between the two ends. CDR1 is SGHNT and CDR2 is YENEEA in the germline V gene. CDR3 size: 18 residues. CDR3 protein: CASSLGTGSTLYQETQYF. CDR3 DNA: TGTGCCAGCAGCTTAGGGACGGGCAGCACCTTGTACCAAGAGACCCAGTACTTC.

A few counts support this clone. The CDR3 DNA is TGTGCCTGGAGTGACCCCCTGAAGCGGGGGGGTCTTGAAGATACGCAGTATTTT. This codes for CAWSDPLKRGGLEDTQYF. The J gene is TRBJ2-3, the V gene TRBV30, with 10 positions matching TRBD2. Unmatched junction bases numbered 15, after V lost 1 base and J lost 5 bases. CDR1 GTSNPN and CDR2 SVGIG come from the germline V gene (reference sequence). The CDR3 extends over 18 amino acids.

This sequence joins TRBV11-2 and TRBJ1-5; 10 positions agree with TRBD1. Trimming cost V 5 bases and J 1 base; bases outside gene matches: 5. This CDR3 has 16 amino acids. Germline V lookup: CDR1 SGHAT, CDR2 FQNNGV. CDR3 in amino acids: CASSAGQGGSNQPQHF. The CDR3 region has the DNA TGTGCCAGCAGCGCCGGACAGGGGGGAAGCAATCAGCCCCAGCATTTT. Based on the CDR3 plus reference TRBV11-2 and TRBJ1-5, the full variable domain is EAGVAQSPRYKIIEKRQSVAFWCNPISGHATLYWYQQILGQGPKLLIQFQNNGVVDDSQLPKDRFSAERLKGVDSTLKIQPAKLEDSAVYLCASSAGQGGSNQPQHFGDGTRLSIL.

This clone came up once. The chain employs TRBV9 and TRBJ2-7, with 7 nucleotides matching TRBD2. The length of the CDR3 is 15 residues. Germline CDR1 SGDLS, CDR2 YYNGEE. V lost 3 bases and J lost 1; bases outside the gene matches: 7. In DNA form, the CDR3 reads TGTGCCAGCAGCGGGGGAGGGGATCATTCCTACGAGCAGTACTTC. The encoded protein is CASSGGGDHSYEQYF. Full variable domain (remainder filled in from reference TRBV9 and TRBJ2-7): DSGVTQTPKHLITATGQRVTLRCSPRSGDLSVYWYQQSLDQGLQFLIQYYNGEERAKGNILERFSAQQFPDLHSELNLSSLELGDSALYFCASSGGGDHSYEQYFGPGTRLTVT.

V gene TRBV9 combines with J gene TRBJ2-7; 8 bases fit TRBD1. Germline assignment: CDR1 SGDLS and CDR2 YYNGEE. V gave up 0 bases and J gave up 4 bases; unmatched junction bases: 6. The CDR3 loop spans 15 amino acids. The chain's CDR3 is CASSVGQGAGYEQYF. In nucleotides, the CDR3 is TGTGCCAGCAGCGTAGGGCAGGGGGCAGGGTACGAGCAGTACTTC.